The 7 T cell receptor beta chains presented below share a single source sample, sequenced in a study of cytomegalovirus exposure and HLA in healthy donors. Assay: immunoSEQ multiplex PCR; the TCRdb copy retains only in-frame clones and omits some. Here the sample spans 190,000 or so clones, 80% to 85% being singletons. Specimen: PBMCs. The receptors here all came from a woman aged 18 to 35 in good health and CMV-seropositive.

The J gene is TRBJ2-6, the V gene TRBV6-1, with no clear D. CDR3 length: 17 residues. Looked up from germline, CDR1 is MNHNS and CDR2 is SASEGT. With 0 bases removed from V and 2 bases from J, the gap between germline ends came to 11 bases. The CDR3 loop reads CASSEAAWAAGANVLTF. The CDR3 DNA sequence: TGTGCCAGCAGTGAAGCGGCGTGGGCTGCTGGGGCCAACGTCCTGACTTTC.

The gene calls are TRBV19 and TRBJ2-7; D unclear. V was trimmed by 5 bases and J by 6 bases, leaving 14 bases between them. Germline CDR1 LNHDA, CDR2 SQIVND (reference sequence). CDR3 length equals 13 residues. The CDR3 DNA is TGTGCCAGTAGTTTTGGGCTTAGGTCCGAGCAGTACTTC. It is translated as CASSFGLRSEQYF.

This chain joins TRBV7-2 and TRBJ1-6, with a weak D call TRBD1 (5 bases). Germline CDR1 SGHTA, CDR2 FQGNSA. CDR3 length equals 18 residues. V gave up 1 base and J gave up 0 bases, with 13 bases separating them. CDR3 loop: CASSLGGVLSSYNSPLHF. The CDR3 DNA reads as TGTGCCAGCAGCTTAGGGGGGGTCCTCAGCTCCTATAATTCACCCCTCCACTTT.

The chain recombines TRBV6-6 with TRBJ2-2; no firm D call. Trimming cost V 6 bases and J 3 bases, with 5 bases left between them. Germline V gives CDR1 MNHNY, CDR2 SVGAGI (reference sequence). CDR3 length: 12 residues. The CDR3 DNA is TGTGCCAGCAGGGCTTACACCGGGGAGCTGTTTTTT. This gives the protein CASRAYTGELFF.

This chain joins TRBV27 and TRBJ2-5; D is perhaps TRBD2 (6 bases). Trimming took 6 bases from V and 10 from J, leaving 15 bases between them. Germline V lookup: CDR1 MNHEY, CDR2 SMNVEV (reference sequence). The CDR3 is 12 residues long. The CDR3 coding sequence is TGTGCCAGCAGGGAACCGGCGGGACTCCAGTACTTC. The encoded protein is CASREPAGLQYF.

V gene TRBV6-5 combines with J gene TRBJ1-2; D possibly corresponds to TRBD1 (5 bases). Trimming removed 2 bases from V and 6 bases from J, with 13 bases in between. This CDR3 spans 14 amino acids. Germline CDR1 and CDR2: MNHEY and SVGAGI. CDR3 protein: CASSYASGWNGYTF. Here the CDR3 DNA reads TGTGCCAGCAGTTACGCTTCAGGGTGGAATGGCTACACCTTC.

The sample holds one count of this clone. This chain uses TRBV7-9 with TRBJ1-5; D is unclear. The CDR3 runs to 12 residues. Germline values: CDR1 SEHNR, CDR2 FQNEAQ (reference sequence). The V and J ends lost 8 bases and 6 bases respectively, with 11 bases between them. The CDR3 DNA reads as TGTGCCAGCGAGGGAGGCGGTCAGCCCCAGCATTTT. It is translated as CASEGGGQPQHF.